This T cell receptor beta chain emerged from a study of control samples from healthy donors and cancer patients. Libraries were prepared by immunoSEQ multiplex PCR; TCRdb keeps only in-frame clonotypes and omits some of them. Of approximately 86,000 clones in the sample, over 85% were seen once. V was cut by 2 bases and J by 10 bases, with 12 bases left in between. The CDR3 runs 14 residues. Germline CDR1 and CDR2: MNHNS and SASEGT. What was sequenced was blood. This chain links TRBV6-1 with TRBJ1-6; no reliable D call. The receptor was derived from a woman aged 25 to 39 in good health. Here the CDR3 reads CASSEMAPPSPLHF. CDR3 in DNA: TGTGCCAGCAGTGAAATGGCTCCACCATCACCCCTCCACTTT.